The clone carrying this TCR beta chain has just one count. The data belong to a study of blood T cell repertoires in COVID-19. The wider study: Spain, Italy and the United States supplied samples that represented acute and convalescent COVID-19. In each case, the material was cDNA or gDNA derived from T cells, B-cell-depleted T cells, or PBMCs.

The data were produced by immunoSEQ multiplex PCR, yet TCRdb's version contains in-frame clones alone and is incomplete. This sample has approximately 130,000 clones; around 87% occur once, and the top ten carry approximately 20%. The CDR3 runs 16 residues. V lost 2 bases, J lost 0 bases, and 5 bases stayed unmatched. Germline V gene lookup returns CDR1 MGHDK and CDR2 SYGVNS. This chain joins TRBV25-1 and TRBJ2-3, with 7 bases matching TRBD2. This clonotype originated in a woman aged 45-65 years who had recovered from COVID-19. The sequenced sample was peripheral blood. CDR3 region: CASSEPSGLSTDTQYF. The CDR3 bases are TGTGCCAGCAGTGAACCTAGCGGATTAAGCACAGATACGCAGTATTTT. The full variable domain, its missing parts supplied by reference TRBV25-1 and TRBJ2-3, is EADIYQTPRYLVIGTGKKITLECSQTMGHDKMYWYQQDPGMELHLIHYSYGVNSTEKGDLSSESTVSRIRTEHFPLTLESARPSHTSQYLCASSEPSGLSTDTQYFGPGTRLTVL.